This entry describes one T cell receptor (beta chain). What it binds is not known. The data belong to a study of cytomegalovirus exposure and HLA in healthy donors. Study-wide results and limits: A reported reduction in N-insertions relative to the roughly 710-donor mean was seen in an Asian-associated ancestry cluster in a later analysis. Exclusion as indistinguishable affected some V segments, including TRBV6-2 and TRBV6-3. The study flagged roughly 160 TCR beta chains as cytomegalovirus-associated.

Primers for the PCR totalled 60 Vbeta and 13 Jbeta. Measured with immunoSEQ multiplex PCR; TCRdb has only the in-frame clones, and not every one. This sample contains tens of thousands of clones. The CDR3 contains 15 residues. Germline assignment: CDR1 MDHEN and CDR2 SYDVKM. With 6 bases clipped from V and 4 bases from J, the junction kept 7 bases outside the gene matches. The chain couples TRBV28 to TRBJ1-5; TRBD1 matches 9 bases. The receptor's source is a male donor in good health and CMV-seronegative. The sequenced sample consisted of PBMCs. As DNA, the CDR3 is TGTGCCAGCAGCCCGACAGGGGGGATTAATCAGCCCCAGCATTTT. Translation gives CASSPTGGINQPQHF.